Below, 32 T cell receptor beta chains from the same sample are listed, as sequenced in a study of PD-L1 blockade in urothelial cancer. Repertoires were generated with immunoSEQ multiplex PCR, while TCRdb's copy carries only in-frame clones and drops some. Of approximately 47,000 clones in the sample, 80% to 85% were seen once. The time point: pretreatment peripheral blood. Material: PBMCs, obtained around atezolizumab (anti-PD-L1) treatment. The receptors shown here come from a man in his forties or fifties with urothelial cancer.

V is TRBV5-1 and J is TRBJ1-1, with TRBD1 matching over 8 bases. Germline V gene data show CDR1 as SGHRS and CDR2 as YFSETQ. The CDR3 sequence is 17 residues long. V trimming: 5 bases; J trimming: 0 bases; junction bases outside the gene matches: 12. CDR3 loop: CASRGQGITRVNTEAFF. Written as DNA, the CDR3 is TGCGCCAGCAGAGGACAGGGAATAACAAGAGTGAACACTGAAGCTTTCTTT.

V and J are TRBV20-1 and TRBJ2-7; TRBD1 might be the D (6 bases). Trimming took off 3 bases at V and 7 bases at J, with 10 bases between the two ends. The CDR3 runs 11 residues. The germline CDR1 and CDR2 sequences are DFQATT and SNEGSKA (reference sequence). CDR3 sequence: CSASRQGEQYV. Here the CDR3 DNA reads TGCAGTGCTAGTCGGCAGGGGGAGCAGTACGTC.

This clone showed up just a few times. The chain is built from TRBV28 and TRBJ1-6; D is possibly TRBD1 (5 bases). From germline, CDR1 is MDHEN and CDR2 SYDVKM. This CDR3 comprises 12 residues. Trimming stripped 6 bases from V and 12 bases from J, with 12 bases between. CDR3: CASRPPQGPLHF. The CDR3 nucleotides are TGTGCCAGCAGGCCCCCCCAGGGACCCCTCCACTTT.

This chain uses TRBV7-7 with TRBJ2-7; TRBD1 matches 7 bases. The CDR3 sequence is 13 residues long. CDR1 is SSHAT, CDR2 FNYEAQ, per germline (reference sequence). The CDR3 loop is CASSLEKGAKQYV. CDR3 nucleotides: TGTGCTAGCAGCTTAGAGAAGGGGGCTAAGCAGTACGTC.

This chain joins TRBV6-1 and TRBJ1-2, with D unclear. Germline assignment: CDR1 MNHNS and CDR2 SASEGT. This CDR3 region has 12 residues. Trimming stripped 3 bases from V and 8 bases from J, with 10 bases between. The CDR3 sequence: CASSEAGFGYTF. The CDR3, as DNA: TGTGCCAGCAGTGAGGCTGGCTTCGGCTACACCTTC.

This chain connects TRBV11-3 to TRBJ2-5, with 11 bases fitting TRBD2. V shed 3 bases and J 4 bases; nucleotides not matched to a gene: 10. CDR3 length: 17 residues. The V gene's germline CDR1 is SGHNT and CDR2 YENEEA. CDR3 residues: CASSFGSGGARGETQYF. In DNA, the CDR3 is TGTGCCAGCAGCTTCGGTAGCGGGGGGGCCCGGGGAGAGACCCAGTACTTC.

The chain combines TRBV29-1 with TRBJ2-2; D is unresolved. The CDR3 spans 15 residues. The V gene's germline CDR1 is SQVTM and CDR2 ANQGSEA. Trimming took 4 bases from V and 1 from J, leaving 13 bases between them. CDR3 in DNA: TGCAGCGTTGCTGTCGGCGGATTGAACACCGGGGAGCTGTTTTTT. Its protein product is CSVAVGGLNTGELFF.

The chain employs TRBV5-1 and TRBJ2-5; D ambiguous. V was clipped by 1 base and J by 1 base, with 5 bases between them. Germline assignment: CDR1 SGHRS and CDR2 YFSETQ. The CDR3 is 13 amino acids. CDR3 loop: CASSLTAQETQYF. CDR3 nucleotide sequence: TGCGCCAGCAGCTTGACAGCCCAAGAGACCCAGTACTTC.

V gene TRBV28 combines with J gene TRBJ1-2, with D uncertain. V lost 6 bases and J lost 14, with 19 bases in between. The length of the CDR3 is 12 residues. The germline V gene encodes CDR1 MDHEN and CDR2 SYDVKM. The CDR3 region has the DNA TGTGCCAGCAGCGTTTCCCCCCTCCGGGGAACCTTC. Its protein is CASSVSPLRGTF.

The chain links TRBV2 to TRBJ1-3; D is possibly TRBD1 (6 bases). The CDR3 loop spans 16 amino acids. The germline CDR1 and CDR2 sequences are SNHLY and FYNNEI. Trimming removed 0 bases at V and 0 bases at J, with 9 bases between. Here the CDR3 DNA reads TGTGCCAGCAGTGAAGCTGGGGGCTCCTCTGGAAACACCATATATTTT. Its protein is CASSEAGGSSGNTIYF.

The rearrangement links TRBV7-8 to TRBJ1-5; possibly TRBD1 for D (5 bases). V was clipped by 2 bases and J by 11 bases, with 13 bases between them. There are 13 residues in the CDR3. Germline V gene data show CDR1 as SGHVS and CDR2 as FQNEAQ. In DNA form, the CDR3 reads TGTGCCAGCAGCTTACGCGAAGGGGTGGCCCAGCATTTT. Translating it yields CASSLREGVAQHF.

The V and J genes are TRBV27 and TRBJ2-1; TRBD2 matches 8 bases. Germline V lookup: CDR1 MNHEY, CDR2 SMNVEV (reference sequence). The ends lost 0 bases at V and 7 bases at J; junction bases unmatched: 5. The CDR3 sequence is 15 residues long. The CDR3 region is CASSLSAGGENEQFF. The DNA for the CDR3 is TGTGCCAGCAGTTTATCGGCGGGAGGCGAGAATGAGCAGTTCTTC.

The chain recombines TRBV4-1 with TRBJ1-5; no clear D. Trimming stripped 0 bases from V and 2 bases from J, with 11 bases between. The germline gives CDR1 MGHRA, CDR2 YSYEKL. CDR3 length equals 16 residues. CDR3 residues: CASSQDGGQGNQPQHF. CDR3 nucleotide sequence: TGCGCCAGCAGCCAAGATGGAGGCCAGGGCAATCAGCCCCAGCATTTT.

The rearrangement joins TRBV29-1 to TRBJ1-1; D is unclear. The V end lost 5 bases, the J end lost 4 bases, and 5 bases lay between the germline ends. The V gene's germline CDR1 is SQVTM and CDR2 ANQGSEA. The CDR3 sequence is 10 residues long. The CDR3 DNA is TGCAGCGTTCAGGTCACTGAAGCTTTCTTT. Protein sequence: CSVQVTEAFF.

This clone was found a few times. CDR3 sequence reads: CASSRAGMTEAFF. The DNA of the CDR3 is TGTGCCAGCAGCCGAGCGGGGATGACTGAAGCTTTCTTT. The V call is TRBV6-1, the J call TRBJ1-1; D gene ambiguous. Per the germline V gene, CDR1 is MNHNS and CDR2 is SASEGT. V was trimmed by 6 bases and J by 5 bases, leaving 13 bases between them. CDR3 size: 13 residues.

V gene TRBV29-1 combines with J gene TRBJ1-6; 7 bases are a match to TRBD1. In germline, CDR1 is SQVTM, CDR2 ANQGSEA. The CDR3 totals 16 residues. V was clipped by 6 bases and J by 8 bases; unmatched bases: 16. The CDR3 coding sequence is TGCAGCGTCGCCCGAACAGGGGAAGGAAGACATTCACCCCTCCACTTT. It translates to CSVARTGEGRHSPLHF.

V gene TRBV5-1 combines with J gene TRBJ2-1; 9 nucleotides agree with TRBD2. Germline lookup yields CDR1 SGHRS and CDR2 YFSETQ. Unmatched junction bases numbered 4, after V lost 1 base and J lost 8 bases. CDR3 size: 14 residues. CDR3: CASSLSGGRDEQFF. CDR3 nucleotide sequence: TGCGCCAGCAGCTTGTCTGGCGGGAGGGATGAGCAGTTCTTC.

The J gene is TRBJ2-2, the V gene TRBV19; 8 positions match TRBD1. CDR1 and CDR2 from the germline V gene are LNHDA and SQIVND (reference sequence). The CDR3 is 15 amino acids. V lost 4 bases and J lost 5; bases outside the gene matches: 6. The CDR3 DNA sequence: TGTGCCAGTAGTACCCCGACAGGGGCTACCGGGGAGCTGTTTTTT. Its translation: CASSTPTGATGELFF.

This clone was recorded a few times. V and J are TRBV6-5 and TRBJ1-1, with 8 bases fitting TRBD1. The CDR3 is made up of 14 amino acids. Germline loops: CDR1 MNHEY, CDR2 SVGAGI. Unmatched junction bases numbered 5, after V lost 4 bases and J lost 4 bases. CDR3 sequence reads: CASSFSTGVTEAFF. In DNA form, the CDR3 reads TGTGCCAGCAGTTTCTCGACAGGGGTCACTGAAGCTTTCTTT.

This chain connects TRBV6-5 to TRBJ2-7; TRBD1 agrees at 10 bases. CDR1 and CDR2 (germline): MNHEY, SVGAGI. Unmatched junction bases numbered 4, after V lost 5 bases and J lost 3 bases. CDR3 length: 14 amino acids. The CDR3 spells CASSPRTGGYEQYV. CDR3 DNA sequence: TGTGCCAGCAGTCCCCGGACAGGGGGCTACGAGCAGTACGTC.

The chain links TRBV4-1 to TRBJ1-5, with TRBD1 identical over 10 bases. Germline assignment: CDR1 MGHRA and CDR2 YSYEKL. The J segment lost 0 bases and the V segment lost 4 bases, leaving 12 bases of the junction unmatched. This CDR3 has 19 amino acids. The CDR3 nucleotides are TGCGCCAGCAGCCCCAGAGGGACAGGGGTTTCTCCTAGCAATCAGCCCCAGCATTTT. Its protein is CASSPRGTGVSPSNQPQHF.

The rearrangement links TRBV28 to TRBJ2-3; D is perhaps TRBD2 (7 bases). Germline CDR1 and CDR2: MDHEN and SYDVKM. The CDR3 totals 15 residues. The V gene lost 5 bases and the J gene lost 5 bases, with 17 bases spanning the gap. CDR3 loop: CASSGAWGGQDTQYF. The CDR3, as DNA: TGTGCCAGCAGTGGGGCTTGGGGGGGCCAAGATACGCAGTATTTT.

The gene calls are TRBV25-1 and TRBJ1-4, with D perhaps TRBD1 (6 bases). The germline CDR1 and CDR2 sequences are MGHDK and SYGVNS. V was pared by 8 bases and J by 6 bases, with 16 bases between. CDR3 size: 14 residues. As DNA, the CDR3 is TGTGCCAGCGGGGGGGGCCCGCGGGATGAAAAACTGTTTTTT. Protein: CASGGGPRDEKLFF.

The J gene is TRBJ2-1, the V gene TRBV11-2, with TRBD1 identical over 8 bases. The CDR3 totals 14 residues. CDR1 SGHAT and CDR2 FQNNGV come from the germline V gene. V trimming: 5 bases; J trimming: 7 bases; junction bases outside the gene matches: 7. In nucleotides, the CDR3 is TGTGCCAGCAGCATGGACAGGGTTGGAAATGAGCAGTTCTTC. This translates into CASSMDRVGNEQFF.

CDR3 DNA sequence: TGTGCCGTCGAACTAGCGACTAGCACAGATACGCAGTATTTT. It yields the protein CAVELATSTDTQYF. The rearrangement links TRBV30 to TRBJ2-3, with 7 bases aligning to TRBD2. Trimming at V came to 8 bases and at J to 0 bases, leaving 8 bases not matched to a gene. Germline V gene data show CDR1 as GTSNPN and CDR2 as SVGIG (reference sequence). There are 14 residues in the CDR3.

The CDR3 DNA reads as TGTGCCAGCAGCTTAGGGACAGCCTATGGCTACACCTTC. Its translation is CASSLGTAYGYTF. This rearrangement joins TRBV7-6 to TRBJ1-2; possible D gene TRBD1, 6 bases. This CDR3 is 13 amino acids long. V lost 1 base and J 4 bases, leaving 7 bases between the germline ends. Per germline, CDR1 SGHVS and CDR2 FNYEAQ.

The chain uses TRBV19 and TRBJ1-1; D is ambiguous. The V gene's germline CDR1 is LNHDA and CDR2 SQIVND (reference sequence). The CDR3 contains 12 residues. V lost 5 bases and J lost 3, with 7 bases in between. CDR3 DNA sequence: TGTGCCAGTAGTGAACGGGACACTGAAGCTTTCTTT. Translation: CASSERDTEAFF.

V usage is TRBV7-3 and J usage is TRBJ1-5; D ambiguous. This CDR3 region has 13 residues. Germline V CDR1 and CDR2: SGHTA, FQGTGA. Trimming took off 4 bases at V and 6 bases at J, with 10 bases between the two ends. The CDR3 protein is CASSSTIGQPQHF. The CDR3 DNA is TGTGCCAGCAGCTCGACTATAGGTCAGCCCCAGCATTTT.

The V call is TRBV18, the J call TRBJ1-2, with 9 bases matching TRBD1. The CDR3 sequence is 15 residues long. The ends lost 2 bases at V and 4 bases at J; junction bases unmatched: 5. The germline V gene has CDR1 KGHSH and CDR2 LQKENI. The CDR3 DNA is TGTGCCAGCTCACCAGGACAGGGGCTTGGCTATGGCTACACCTTC. Protein: CASSPGQGLGYGYTF.

V is TRBV7-9 and J is TRBJ2-3; TRBD2 aligns across 9 bases. The CDR3 length is 14 residues. Germline lookup yields CDR1 SEHNR and CDR2 FQNEAQ (reference sequence). V trimming: 6 bases; J trimming: 3 bases; junction bases outside the gene matches: 4. The chain's CDR3 is CASSRTSATDTQYF. The CDR3 DNA follows: TGTGCCAGCAGTCGGACTAGCGCGACAGATACGCAGTATTTT.

The CDR3: CASSRGSYGYTF. For the CDR3, the DNA is TGTGCCAGCAGCCGGGGGAGTTATGGCTACACCTTC. The rearrangement uses TRBV25-1 and TRBJ1-2; the D gene is possibly TRBD1 (5 bases). V was clipped by 6 bases and J by 5 bases, with 10 bases between them. From germline, CDR1 is MGHDK and CDR2 SYGVNS. The CDR3 consists of 12 residues.

The V gene is TRBV18, the J gene TRBJ1-1, with TRBD1 identical over 11 bases. Germline lookup yields CDR1 KGHSH and CDR2 LQKENI. This CDR3 comprises 16 residues. With V trimmed by 4 bases and J by 2 bases, 6 bases remained unmatched. The CDR3 region is CASSLGQGALNTEAFF. CDR3 in DNA: TGTGCCAGCTCACTAGGACAGGGGGCCTTAAACACTGAAGCTTTCTTT. The complete variable domain, with remaining parts taken from reference TRBV18 and TRBJ1-1, reads NAGVMQNPRHLVRRRGQEARLRCSPMKGHSHVYWYRQLPEEGLKFMVYLQKENIIDESGMPKERFSAEFPKEGPSILRIQQVVRGDSAAYFCASSLGQGALNTEAFFGQGTRLTVV.